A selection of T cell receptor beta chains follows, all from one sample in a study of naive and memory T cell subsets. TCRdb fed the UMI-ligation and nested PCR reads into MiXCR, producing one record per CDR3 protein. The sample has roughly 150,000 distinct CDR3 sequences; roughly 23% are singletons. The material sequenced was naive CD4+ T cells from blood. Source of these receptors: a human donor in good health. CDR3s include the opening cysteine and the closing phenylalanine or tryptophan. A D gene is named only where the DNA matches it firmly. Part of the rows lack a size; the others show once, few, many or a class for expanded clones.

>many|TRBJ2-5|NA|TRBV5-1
TGCGCCAGCAGCTTGGGGCAGAGCCAAGAGACCCAGTACTTC
CASSLGQSQETQYF
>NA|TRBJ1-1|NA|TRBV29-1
TGCAGCGTTCGGAATTTGAACACTGAAGCTTTCTTT
CSVRNLNTEAFF
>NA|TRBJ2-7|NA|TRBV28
TGTGCCAGCACCCCCCACGGGCGCTCCTACGAGCAGTACTTC
CASTPHGRSYEQYF
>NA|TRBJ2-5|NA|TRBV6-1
TGTGCCAGCAACTTGGGGGGGCCTGCAGAGACCCAGTACTTC
CASNLGGPAETQYF
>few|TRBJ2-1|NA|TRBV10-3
TGTGCCATCAGGGAGGGGAGCTACAATGAGCAGTTCTTC
CAIREGSYNEQFF
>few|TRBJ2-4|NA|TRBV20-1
TGCAGTGCTAGAGATGCTGTGCTGGCCAAAAACATTCAGTACTTC
CSARDAVLAKNIQYF
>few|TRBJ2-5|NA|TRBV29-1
TGCAGCGTTGTACAGGCGGAGACCCAGTACTTC
CSVVQAETQYF
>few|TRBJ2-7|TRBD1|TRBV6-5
TGTGCCAGCAGCAACTGGGACAGCTCCTACGAGCAGTACTTC
CASSNWDSSYEQYF
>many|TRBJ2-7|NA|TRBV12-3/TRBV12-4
TGTGCCAGCAGTTTAGGAGCGGGACAGCTGTACGAGCAGTACTTC
CASSLGAGQLYEQYF
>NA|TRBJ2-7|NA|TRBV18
TGTGCCAGCCGACCAGGGGTGTTGGACGAGCAGTACTTC
CASRPGVLDEQYF
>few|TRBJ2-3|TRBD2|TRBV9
TGTGCCAGCAGCCGCAGACTAGCGGGAGGACAGGAAGATACGCAGTATTTT
CASSRRLAGGQEDTQYF
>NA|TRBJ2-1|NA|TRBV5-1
TGCGCCAGCAGCTCGACGGGGTTCGCGAATGAGCAGTTCTTC
CASSSTGFANEQFF
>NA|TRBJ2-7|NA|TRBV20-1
TGCAGTGCTAGAGATGGGGGGGGGCCGCACTACGAGCAGTACTTC
CSARDGGGPHYEQYF
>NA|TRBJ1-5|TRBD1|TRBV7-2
TGTGCCAGCAGCCGCACCGGGACAGGGGCCCAGCCCCAGCATTTT
CASSRTGTGAQPQHF
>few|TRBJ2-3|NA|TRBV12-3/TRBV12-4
TGTGCCAGCAGTTTAATGCCGGCAGACGATACGCAGTATTTT
CASSLMPADDTQYF
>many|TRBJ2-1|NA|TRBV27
TGTGCCAGCAGTTTAAGGTCATCTAGCGACTACAATGAGCAGTTCTTC
CASSLRSSSDYNEQFF
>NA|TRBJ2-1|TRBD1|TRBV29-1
TGCAGCACCTCTCCACCAAACCGGGACAGGGGTCCCTACAATGAGCAGTTCTTC
CSTSPPNRDRGPYNEQFF
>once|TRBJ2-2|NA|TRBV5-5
TGTGCCAGCAGCTTGGCTAGCGTCGCGACCGGGGAGCTGTTTTTT
CASSLASVATGELFF
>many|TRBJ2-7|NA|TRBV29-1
TGCAGCGTTGGTTTCGGCTACGAGCAGTACTTC
CSVGFGYEQYF
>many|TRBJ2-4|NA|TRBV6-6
TGTGCCAGCAGTTACGAACAGTCCGGTAACATTCAGTACTTC
CASSYEQSGNIQYF
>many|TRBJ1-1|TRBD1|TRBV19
TGTGCCAGTACCTTAAGGGGGGACAGGTCCTCGAACACTGAAGCTTTCTTT
CASTLRGDRSSNTEAFF
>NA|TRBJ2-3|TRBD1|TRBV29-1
TGCAGCGTTGGAGGACAGGGGTCAGATACGCAGTATTTT
CSVGGQGSDTQYF
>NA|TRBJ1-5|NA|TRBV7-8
TGTGCCAGCAGCTTAGCGCTTAATTTTAATCAGCCCCAGCATTTT
CASSLALNFNQPQHF
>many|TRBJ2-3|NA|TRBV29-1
TGCAGCGTGGCCTTTTGGGGGGATACGCAGTATTTT
CSVAFWGDTQYF
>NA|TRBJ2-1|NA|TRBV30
TGTGCCTGGAGTAATACAGAGAACAATGAGCAGTTCTTC
CAWSNTENNEQFF
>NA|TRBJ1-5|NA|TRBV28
TGTGCCAGCAGCCCCATGGGCAGGGGTGGCAATCAGCCCCAGCATTTT
CASSPMGRGGNQPQHF
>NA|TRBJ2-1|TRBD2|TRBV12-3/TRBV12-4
TGTGCCAGCATCCCCCATCTAGCGGGAGGGCCGGGTGAGCAGTTCTTC
CASIPHLAGGPGEQFF
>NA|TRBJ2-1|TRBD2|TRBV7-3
TGTGCCAGCAGTCGAGGGACTAGCGGGACTCTGAGCTCCTACAATGAGCAGTTCTTC
CASSRGTSGTLSSYNEQFF
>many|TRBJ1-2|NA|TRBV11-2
TGTGCCAGCAGCTTAGAAGGGACACTGTATGGCTACACCTTC
CASSLEGTLYGYTF
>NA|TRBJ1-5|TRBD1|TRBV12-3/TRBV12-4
TGTGCCAGCAGGGCGACAGGGGCCAATCAGCCCCAGCATTTT
CASRATGANQPQHF
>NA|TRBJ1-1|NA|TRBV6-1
TGTGCCAGCAGTGAAGCGCGGCAGCACGAAGTCTTT
CASSEARQHEVF
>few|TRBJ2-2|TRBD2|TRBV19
TGTGCCAGTAGTATAGGGACTAGCGGGTTTCGGACCGGGGAGCTGTTTTTT
CASSIGTSGFRTGELFF
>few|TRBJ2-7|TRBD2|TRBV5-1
TGCGCCAGCTACCCCGGGACTATCCGATACGAGCAGTACTTC
CASYPGTIRYEQYF
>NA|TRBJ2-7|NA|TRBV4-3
TGCGCCAGCAGCCACGACAGGACAAGCTCCTACGAGCAGTACTTC
CASSHDRTSSYEQYF
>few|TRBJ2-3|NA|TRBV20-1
TGCAGTGCTAGAGATGGCGCGCAGTATTTT
CSARDGAQYF
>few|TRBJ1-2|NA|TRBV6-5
TGTGCCAGCAGACCCCGGGGCTTCGATCGAAATGGCTACACCTTC
CASRPRGFDRNGYTF
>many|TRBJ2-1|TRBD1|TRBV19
TGTGCCAGTAGTATAGATCAACCAGGGGGTAAGAATGAGCAGTTCTTC
CASSIDQPGGKNEQFF
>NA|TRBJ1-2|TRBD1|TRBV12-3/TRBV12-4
TGTGCCAGCAGTCACATGACAGGGGCACCCTATGGCTACACCTTC
CASSHMTGAPYGYTF
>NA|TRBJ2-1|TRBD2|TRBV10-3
TGTGCCATCAGAACGGGCGGCGGGAGTTTTACCTACAATGAGCAGTTCTTC
CAIRTGGGSFTYNEQFF
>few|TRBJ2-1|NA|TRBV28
TGTGCCAGCAGCCCTCGATTTAAACCCAATGAGCAGTTCTTC
CASSPRFKPNEQFF
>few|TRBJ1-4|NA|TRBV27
TGTGCCAGCGCGCTAACCAGGGCTAATGAAAAACTGTTTTTT
CASALTRANEKLFF
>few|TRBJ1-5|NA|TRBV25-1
TGTGCCAGCAGTGACTCGGGATGGGAACAGCCCCAGCATTTT
CASSDSGWEQPQHF
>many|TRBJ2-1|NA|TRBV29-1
TGCAGCGTAGGGGGGGGCGGTGCGGGAGCCTACAATGAGCAGTTCTTC
CSVGGGGAGAYNEQFF
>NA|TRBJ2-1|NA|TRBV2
TGTGCCAGCAGTCCTACTAGGACGATTTACAATGAGCAGTTCTTC
CASSPTRTIYNEQFF
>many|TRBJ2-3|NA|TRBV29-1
TGCAGCGTTGATGGGCGGTCCAACACAGATACGCAGTATTTT
CSVDGRSNTDTQYF
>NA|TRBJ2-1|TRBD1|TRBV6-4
TGTGCCAGCAGTGACTCCGGGACAGGGAGGGATGAGCAGTTCTTC
CASSDSGTGRDEQFF
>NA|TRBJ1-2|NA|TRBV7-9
TGTGCCAGCAGCTTAGGAAACAAATATGGCTACACCTTC
CASSLGNKYGYTF
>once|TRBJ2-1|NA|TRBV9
TGTGCCAGCAGCGTAGCTGGAGGGTATGAGCAGTTCTTC
CASSVAGGYEQFF
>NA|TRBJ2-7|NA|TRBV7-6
TGTGCCAGCAGCTTAGCGGACGGCTACGAGCAGTACTTC
CASSLADGYEQYF
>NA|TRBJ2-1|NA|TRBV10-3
TGTGCCATCAGTGATTCCGGCAGGGTCGATGAGCAGTTCTTC
CAISDSGRVDEQFF
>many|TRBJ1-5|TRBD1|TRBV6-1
TGTGCCAGCAGTGTTTATTTGGGGACAGACTTCAATCAGCCCCAGCATTTT
CASSVYLGTDFNQPQHF
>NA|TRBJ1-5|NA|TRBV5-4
TGTGCCAGCAGCTTGGAACCCAATCAGCCCCAGCATTTT
CASSLEPNQPQHF
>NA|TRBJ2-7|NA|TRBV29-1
TGCAGCGTTGTGGGCACCTACGAGCAGTACTTC
CSVVGTYEQYF